Presented here are 23 T cell receptor beta chains from one specimen sequenced in a study of shared clonotypes between healthy human individuals. Sequenced by immunoSEQ multiplex PCR; TCRdb stores in-frame clones only, minus some. This repertoire shows 980,000 or so clones, about 80% found once; its top ten account for approximately 1.5%. The sequenced sample consisted of memory CD4+ T cells sorted from blood. Subset defined: CD45RA-negative fraction. The receptors were gathered from a man aged 18-30 years in good health.

The rearrangement joins TRBV10-3 to TRBJ2-5; 9 bases align to TRBD2. CDR1 is ENHRY, CDR2 SYGVKD, per germline. The CDR3 is 17 residues long. V was pared by 2 bases and J by 5 bases, with 12 bases of the junction left unmatched. This CDR3 reads CAISEGSGGRALETQYF. The CDR3 DNA is TGTGCCATCAGTGAGGGGAGTGGCGGGAGGGCCCTGGAGACCCAGTACTTC.

A remark on this clone: The sample contains more than one DNA sequence encoding this CDR3. The chain employs TRBV5-4 and TRBJ2-7, with 10 bases lining up with TRBD2. Trimming removed 3 bases from V and 0 bases from J; junction bases left unmatched: 3. The CDR3 is 15 amino acids. Looked up from germline, CDR1 is SGHNT and CDR2 is YYREEE (reference sequence). The CDR3 here is CASSSRTSGSYEQYF. The CDR3, as DNA: TGTGCCAGCAGCTCGAGGACTAGCGGCTCCTACGAGCAGTACTTC. The full variable domain, rest sourced from reference TRBV5-4 and TRBJ2-7, is ETGVTQSPTHLIKTRGQQVTLRCSSQSGHNTVSWYQQALGQGPQFIFQYYREEENGRGNFPPRFSGLQFPNYSSELNVNALELDDSALYLCASSSRTSGSYEQYFGPGTRLTVT.

The genes are TRBV5-1 and TRBJ1-2; D is unresolved. V was clipped by 0 bases and J by 4 bases, with 7 bases between them. Germline CDR1 SGHRS, CDR2 YFSETQ. CDR3 length equals 13 residues. The CDR3 reads CASSLENGYGYTF. DNA for the CDR3: TGCGCCAGCAGCTTGGAGAATGGCTATGGCTACACCTTC.

In the case of this clone: This sample also contains other DNA sequences that code for the same CDR3. This chain uses TRBV2 with TRBJ2-5, with D tentatively TRBD2 (5 bases). Trimming took 1 base from V and 3 from J, leaving 6 bases between them. This CDR3 comprises 13 residues. Germline V gives CDR1 SNHLY, CDR2 FYNNEI. CDR3 in amino acids: CASSEERKETQYF. In DNA, the CDR3 is TGTGCCAGCAGTGAAGAGCGGAAAGAGACCCAGTACTTC.

CDR3 in DNA: TGTGCTAGTGGTACCTCGTCGGGGAGGGCCGGTGACACCGGGGAGCTGTTTTTT. It codes for CASGTSSGRAGDTGELFF. The rearrangement joins TRBV12-5 to TRBJ2-2, with TRBD2 matching over 7 bases. The CDR3 extends over 18 amino acids. Germline loops: CDR1 LGHNT, CDR2 FRNRAP. Trimming took 5 bases from V and 3 from J; bases not matched to a gene: 15.

V usage is TRBV29-1 and J usage is TRBJ1-2; 7 bases are a match to TRBD1. Germline V gene sequence: CDR1 SQVTM, CDR2 ANQGSEA. V was pared by 2 bases and J by 4 bases, with 1 base of the junction left unmatched. CDR3 length: 12 residues. CDR3 in DNA: TGCAGCGTTGAATGGGACAGCTATGGCTACACCTTC. Translation: CSVEWDSYGYTF.

The chain carries TRBV6-5 and TRBJ2-7; the match to TRBD1 covers 11 bases. Germline V gene data show CDR1 as MNHEY and CDR2 as SVGAGI. The CDR3 contains 15 residues. J lost 2 bases, V lost 2 bases, and 2 bases had no gene match. This CDR3 is CASSYRTGGAYEQYF. CDR3 in DNA: TGTGCCAGCAGTTACCGGACAGGGGGCGCCTACGAGCAGTACTTC.

The rearrangement uses TRBV6-1 and TRBJ2-7; 9 bases are shared with TRBD2. The CDR3 spans 14 residues. The V gene's germline CDR1 is MNHNS and CDR2 SASEGT. J gave up 5 bases and V 8 bases, and 10 bases lay outside the gene matches. CDR3 sequence: CASFAGGRSHEQYF. CDR3 nucleotide sequence: TGTGCCAGCTTTGCGGGGGGGCGTTCGCACGAGCAGTACTTC.

The rearrangement uses TRBV6-6 and TRBJ2-7; no clear D. V was shortened by 8 bases and J by 3 bases, with 20 bases between the two germline ends. The germline V gene has CDR1 MNHNY and CDR2 SVGAGI (reference sequence). This CDR3 is built from 15 residues. The CDR3 loop is CASSPHGRLGYEQYF. The DNA of the CDR3 is TGTGCCAGCTCCCCTCACGGGCGGCTGGGCTACGAGCAGTACTTC.

The J gene is TRBJ2-1, the V gene TRBV10-3; TRBD1 agrees at 9 bases. The CDR3 covers 14 residues. Looked up from germline, CDR1 is ENHRY and CDR2 is SYGVKD. Trimming removed 4 bases from V and 8 bases from J; junction bases left unmatched: 6. The CDR3: CAISGVGTGYEQFF. The CDR3 coding sequence is TGTGCCATCAGTGGCGTCGGGACAGGGTATGAGCAGTTCTTC.

This clone was found many times. The chain recombines TRBV4-2 with TRBJ2-1; 12 bases fit TRBD2. V shed 0 bases, J shed 0 bases, and the junction held 9 bases outside the gene matches. The V gene's germline CDR1 is LGHNA and CDR2 YNFKEQ. This CDR3 contains 20 residues. Written as DNA, the CDR3 is TGTGCCAGCAGCCAAGAGACTAGCGGGAGCGCCACGAGCTCCTACAATGAGCAGTTCTTC. Translation: CASSQETSGSATSSYNEQFF.

This clone has just a few counts. This chain connects TRBV5-1 to TRBJ2-2; 9 bases agree with TRBD1. CDR3 length equals 17 residues. The germline gives CDR1 SGHRS, CDR2 YFSETQ. J gave up 7 bases and V 4 bases, and 14 bases lay outside the gene matches. The chain's CDR3 is CASSPRTGEVGVGELFF. CDR3 nucleotide sequence: TGCGCCAGCAGCCCCCGGACAGGGGAAGTGGGTGTCGGGGAGCTGTTTTTT.

Concerning this clone itself: Other DNA variants within this sample encode the same CDR3. V gene TRBV30 combines with J gene TRBJ2-1; D is perhaps TRBD2 (6 bases). Germline V gene sequence: CDR1 GTSNPN, CDR2 SVGIG (reference sequence). V lost 5 bases to trimming and J lost 2 bases, with 10 bases between them. CDR3 length: 13 amino acids. CDR3 residues: CAWSRGAYNEQFF. In DNA, the CDR3 is TGTGCCTGGTCGCGGGGCGCCTACAATGAGCAGTTCTTC.

The chain combines TRBV9 with TRBJ1-6, with D perhaps matching TRBD1 (5 bases). Trimming stripped 0 bases from V and 8 bases from J, with 15 bases between. Germline V CDR1 and CDR2: SGDLS, YYNGEE. The CDR3 has 16 amino acids. This chain's CDR3 is CASSVGLGVSDSPLHF. The CDR3 DNA reads as TGTGCCAGCAGCGTAGGCCTAGGGGTTAGCGATTCACCCCTCCACTTT.

This sequence joins TRBV30 and TRBJ1-5, with D possibly TRBD1 on 5 matching bases. The CDR3 contains 14 residues. Germline V CDR1 and CDR2: GTSNPN, SVGIG (reference sequence). V lost 3 bases and J 6 bases, leaving 15 bases between the germline ends. CDR3 loop: CAWSDIGGLQPQHF. In DNA, the CDR3 is TGTGCCTGGAGCGACATCGGGGGACTTCAGCCCCAGCATTTT.

The CDR3 protein is CASSRLDGNTEAFF. The CDR3 coding sequence is TGTGCCAGCAGTCGCCTTGATGGGAACACTGAAGCTTTCTTT. The J gene is TRBJ1-1, the V gene TRBV6-5; D not certain. V was shortened by 5 bases and J by 1 base, with 11 bases between the two germline ends. CDR3 length: 14 amino acids. CDR1 and CDR2 (germline): MNHEY, SVGAGI.

The chain links TRBV5-1 to TRBJ2-7, with TRBD2 matching 8 bases. Losses at the gene ends were 3 bases for V and 0 bases for J; bases not matched to a gene: 11. This CDR3 is built from 17 residues. CDR1 is SGHRS and CDR2 is YFSETQ in the germline V gene. As DNA, the CDR3 is TGCGCCAGCAGCTCACGGGCCGGCGGGAGGAGCTCCTACGAGCAGTACTTC. It translates to CASSSRAGGRSSYEQYF.

This clone was counted a single time. The chain couples TRBV5-1 to TRBJ2-1; D is undetermined. Per the germline V gene, CDR1 is SGHRS and CDR2 is YFSETQ. The CDR3 runs 14 residues. With 0 bases removed from V and 5 bases from J, the gap between germline ends came to 9 bases. The CDR3 spells CASSLGRDNNEQFF. The CDR3 DNA sequence: TGCGCCAGCAGCTTGGGCAGAGATAACAATGAGCAGTTCTTC.

V usage is TRBV18 and J usage is TRBJ2-1; D is ambiguous. CDR1 and CDR2 (germline): KGHSH, LQKENI. The CDR3 length is 12 residues. Deletions cut 3 bases from V and 8 bases from J, with 8 bases between. CDR3 loop: CASSPGTDEQFF. The CDR3 nucleotides are TGTGCCAGCTCACCGGGAACAGATGAGCAGTTCTTC.

The gene calls are TRBV2 and TRBJ1-1; maybe TRBD1 (6 bases). Germline V gives CDR1 SNHLY, CDR2 FYNNEI. The CDR3 totals 14 residues. V lost 6 bases and J lost 5, with 16 bases in between. CDR3 DNA sequence: TGTGCCAGCAGGGGCCAGGGGTCCGGAACTGAAGCTTTCTTT. Translation gives CASRGQGSGTEAFF.

The chain recombines TRBV7-8 with TRBJ1-4; D is undetermined. V was clipped by 5 bases and J by 0 bases, with 10 bases between them. CDR3 size: 15 residues. From germline, CDR1 is SGHVS and CDR2 FQNEAQ. CDR3 nucleotide sequence: TGTGCCAGCAGCCTCGGAATCTCAACTAATGAAAAACTGTTTTTT. Encoded protein: CASSLGISTNEKLFF.

The gene calls are TRBV6-1 and TRBJ2-7; D perhaps matches TRBD2 (6 bases). Germline-derived CDR1 and CDR2 are MNHNS and SASEGT. The length of the CDR3 is 14 residues. V dropped 4 bases and J dropped 0 bases, with 10 bases sitting between them. CDR3 in DNA: TGTGCCAGCAGTGGCGGGGATTTCTCCTACGAGCAGTACTTC. This encodes CASSGGDFSYEQYF.

Here the CDR3 reads CASGGVNTEAFF. DNA of the CDR3: TGTGCCAGCGGAGGGGTGAACACTGAAGCTTTCTTT. This chain joins TRBV6-5 and TRBJ1-1, with D possibly matching TRBD1 (5 bases). Germline loops: CDR1 MNHEY, CDR2 SVGAGI. This CDR3 comprises 12 residues. The germline V and J ends were trimmed by 8 bases and 0 bases, with 7 bases remaining between them.